Described below is a single T cell receptor (beta chain) sequence and its context. Its antigen is not identified. This sample was taken from a study of cytomegalovirus exposure and HLA in healthy donors. Turning to the study itself: The Caucasian-associated ancestry cluster held around 76% of 398 genotyped donors.

The PCR was carried out with 60 Vbeta primers and 13 Jbeta primers. Libraries were prepared by immunoSEQ multiplex PCR; TCRdb keeps only in-frame clonotypes and omits some of them. This table has roughly 140,000 clones, about 68% appearing once. Points from the study as a whole: According to the study, 150 to 200 TCR beta chains were cytomegalovirus-associated. Reports indicated that the classifier achieved high specificity and sensitivity in diagnosing cytomegalovirus status. A reported reduction in N-insertions relative to the approximately 640-donor mean was seen in an Asian-associated ancestry cluster in a later analysis.

V was clipped by 5 bases and J by 2 bases; unmatched bases: 6. From germline, CDR1 is SEHNR and CDR2 FQNEAQ (reference sequence). The CDR3 is 14 amino acids. Sequencing was carried out using PBMCs. The chain recombines TRBV7-9 with TRBJ2-7; 7 nucleotides line up with TRBD1. The sequence derives from a man in his late teens or twenties in good health and CMV-seronegative. CDR3 sequence reads: CASSQGGSPYEQYF. The CDR3 DNA reads as TGTGCCAGCAGCCAAGGGGGCTCCCCCTACGAGCAGTACTTC.